These 3 T cell receptor beta chains share one sample of origin, sequenced in a study of control samples from healthy donors and cancer patients. Libraries were prepared by immunoSEQ multiplex PCR; TCRdb keeps only in-frame clonotypes and omits some of them. The sample has around 120,000 clones, 70% to 90% seen once. Sample: blood. The receptors derive from a man aged 60-69 years in good health.

The chain carries TRBV30 and TRBJ1-6; weak D call: TRBD1 (6 bases). CDR1 GTSNPN and CDR2 SVGIG come from the germline V gene (reference sequence). This CDR3 has 16 amino acids. V was clipped by 3 bases and J by 9 bases, with 21 bases between them. Here the CDR3 DNA reads TGTGCCTGGAGCGACGGAACAGGGATAAGCGCTTCACCCCTCCACTTT. Its translation: CAWSDGTGISASPLHF. The variable domain in full, completed from reference TRBV30 and TRBJ1-6, reads SQTIHQWPATLVQPVGSPLSLECTVEGTSNPNLYWYRQAAGRGLQLLFYSVGIGQISSEVPQNLSASRPQDRQFILSSKKLLLSDSGFYLCAWSDGTGISASPLHFGNGTRLTVT.

This sequence joins TRBV18 and TRBJ1-1; TRBD1 aligns across 12 bases. CDR1 and CDR2 (germline): KGHSH, LQKENI. The CDR3 spans 15 residues. The V gene end was trimmed by 3 bases and the J gene end by 9 bases; junction bases not matched to a gene: 8. CDR3 sequence (DNA): TGTGCCAGCTCACCCCCGGGACAGGGGGCTCAAAAAGCTTTCTTT. Encoded protein: CASSPPGQGAQKAFF.

This chain links TRBV7-9 with TRBJ2-3; unclear D gene. The CDR3 covers 15 residues. V dropped 8 bases and J dropped 1 base, with 16 bases sitting between them. Germline loops: CDR1 SEHNR, CDR2 FQNEAQ (reference sequence). The CDR3 region has the DNA TGTGCCAGCGATGGTTCATATGTTGGCACAGATACGCAGTATTTT. Residues: CASDGSYVGTDTQYF.